Listed below are T cell receptor beta chains from one sample, sequenced in a study of blood T cell repertoires in COVID-19. Repertoires were generated with immunoSEQ multiplex PCR, while TCRdb's copy carries only in-frame clones and drops some. This table has about 200,000 clones, around 81% appearing once. The specimen was PBMCs or T cells enriched from blood (not recorded which). Receptor source: a woman aged 50 to 65 with acute COVID-19. The CDR3 runs from the conserved cysteine through the conserved F or W. Fields, in order: D gene, J gene, V gene, CDR3 protein. D genes are given only for firm matches.

-	TRBJ2-7	TRBV12-3/TRBV12-4	CASSLQGSYEQYF
-	TRBJ1-2	TRBV5-1	CASSLTVGSSYGYTF
-	TRBJ1-2	TRBV3-1/TRBV3-2	CASSQDLAVYGYTF
-	TRBJ2-5	TRBV20-1	CSAKETQYF
TRBD2	TRBJ2-7	TRBV28	CASSRYGGDPYEQYF
-	TRBJ1-4	TRBV3-1/TRBV3-2	CASSPRPFGPGATNEKLFF
TRBD1	TRBJ2-1	TRBV5-1	CASSLAGQVYNEQFF
-	TRBJ1-2	TRBV12-3/TRBV12-4	CASSPGQRGYTF
-	TRBJ2-7	TRBV11-2	CASSFRGGYEQYF
-	TRBJ2-4	TRBV7-2	CASSITVAKNIQYF
-	TRBJ1-4	TRBV7-9	CASSLVGGGPTNEKLFF
TRBD2	TRBJ2-1	TRBV5-1	CASSTGLAGGGAYNEQFF
-	TRBJ1-5	TRBV21-1	CASSKATGHSQNSNQPQHF
TRBD1	TRBJ2-1	TRBV7-9	CASSPGSGGNEQFF
-	TRBJ2-5	TRBV28	CASSFEGPGSETQYF
-	TRBJ1-2	TRBV7-8	CASSLGQPGYGYTF
TRBD1	TRBJ1-6	TRBV20-1	CSASAGQGAYNSPLHF
-	TRBJ2-2	TRBV9	CASSVGQGTSPSGGELFF
-	TRBJ2-3	TRBV5-1	CASSDSITDTQYF
-	TRBJ2-5	TRBV10-3	CAISTRETQYF
TRBD1	TRBJ2-3	TRBV7-9	CASSLHRDRGADTQYF
-	TRBJ2-3	TRBV21-1	CASIPGQVGGVIADTQYF
TRBD1	TRBJ2-1	TRBV11-2	CASSLTTGPNEQFF
-	TRBJ2-2	TRBV18	CASSPPIRARGGELFF
-	TRBJ2-6	TRBV3-1/TRBV3-2	CASSQGIRAPLDRLSSGANVLTF
-	TRBJ1-6	TRBV5-1	CASSPDPSSYNSPLHF
TRBD1	TRBJ1-3	TRBV14	CASSLDRGRGVNTIYF
TRBD1	TRBJ1-5	TRBV2	CASLTGINQPQHF
TRBD2	TRBJ2-3	TRBV3-1/TRBV3-2	CASSQYSAGGLDTQYF
TRBD1	TRBJ1-6	TRBV7-9	CASSYGTGGSPLHF
-	TRBJ1-6	TRBV18	CASSKDSNSPLHF
TRBD2	TRBJ2-2	TRBV19	CAGSYSGMGGELFF
TRBD2	TRBJ2-7	TRBV6-1	CASSEGLAGVYEQYF
TRBD2	TRBJ2-3	TRBV30	CAWSVRWLAGGGDTQYF
-	TRBJ2-3	TRBV9	CASSVVGGRPTDTQYF
-	TRBJ2-5	TRBV6-2/TRBV6-3	CASSYSWSGLETQYF
TRBD1	TRBJ2-3	TRBV5-1	CASSERTGGSDTQYF
-	TRBJ2-4	TRBV29-1	CSVTGTSNIQYF
-	TRBJ1-6	TRBV21-1	CASSKVDRAASPLHF
-	TRBJ2-4	TRBV7-2	CASSLDARAKNIQYF
-	TRBJ2-7	TRBV10-3	CAIRRDSFYEQYF
TRBD1	TRBJ1-6	TRBV18	CASSSDRGNSPLHF
TRBD1	TRBJ1-4	TRBV5-1	CASGRGTGLDEKLFF
TRBD1	TRBJ2-3	TRBV6-5	CASSFRTGSTDTQYF
-	TRBJ2-7	TRBV29-1	CSVDGQGVREQYF